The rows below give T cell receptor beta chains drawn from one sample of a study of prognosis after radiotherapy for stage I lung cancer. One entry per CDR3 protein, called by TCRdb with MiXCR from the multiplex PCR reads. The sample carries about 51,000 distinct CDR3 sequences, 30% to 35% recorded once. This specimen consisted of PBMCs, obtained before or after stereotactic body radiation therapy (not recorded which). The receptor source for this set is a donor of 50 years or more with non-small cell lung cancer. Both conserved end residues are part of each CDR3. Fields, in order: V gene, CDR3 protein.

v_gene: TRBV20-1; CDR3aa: CSAREGRSGNTIYF
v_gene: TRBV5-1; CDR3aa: CATQRDGTGELFF
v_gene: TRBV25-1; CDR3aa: CASSSPQVREVGGYTF
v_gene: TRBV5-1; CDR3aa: CASTPGGDEQFF
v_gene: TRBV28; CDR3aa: CASSSGDTRSGNTIYF
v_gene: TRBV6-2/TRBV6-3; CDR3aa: CASTNRISNQPQHF
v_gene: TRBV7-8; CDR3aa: CASSMGLALNEQFF
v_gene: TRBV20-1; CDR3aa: CSANPPRATSYNEQFF
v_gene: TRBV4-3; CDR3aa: CASSQDLSGSITYEQYF
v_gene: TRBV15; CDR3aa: CATSRDNKGTQYF
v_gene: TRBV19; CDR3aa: CASSTILAGGDTQYF
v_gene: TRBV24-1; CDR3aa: CATSSGTSFSEPQHF
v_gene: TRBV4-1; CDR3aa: CASSQGRWTGGPASRSGANVLTF
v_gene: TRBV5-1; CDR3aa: CASSSSLVANVLTF
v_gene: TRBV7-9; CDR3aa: CASIVAGGETQYF
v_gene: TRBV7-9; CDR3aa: CAGLTGGASTEAFF
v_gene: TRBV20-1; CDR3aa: CSASFRRGAGELFF
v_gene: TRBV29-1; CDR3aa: CSVEDRDDNGYTF
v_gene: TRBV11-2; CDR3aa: CASSSSAYSLHF
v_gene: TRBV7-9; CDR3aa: CASNLLDEQYF
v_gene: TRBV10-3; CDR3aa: CAISPSGQLYEQYF
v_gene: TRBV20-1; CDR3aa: CSARVGGRRNTEAFF
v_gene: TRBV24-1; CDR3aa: CATSDFGAGTVTQYF
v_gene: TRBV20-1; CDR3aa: CTTGGEPEDFF
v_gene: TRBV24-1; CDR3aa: CATSDHREGRQPQHF
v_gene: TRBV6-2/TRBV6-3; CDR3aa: CTSRRTGVSSTDTQYF
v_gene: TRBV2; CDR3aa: CASSEPDYESGTQYF
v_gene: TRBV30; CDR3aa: CAWSAPRKLVREQFF
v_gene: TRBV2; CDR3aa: CASSDSRDGESGF
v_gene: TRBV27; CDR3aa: CASSPTSGRPYEQYF
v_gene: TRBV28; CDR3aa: CASSLSWDGKLFF
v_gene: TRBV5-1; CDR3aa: CASSLEGDYGYTF
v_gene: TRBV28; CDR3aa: CASSFLGSGNTIYF
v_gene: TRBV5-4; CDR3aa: CASSWGDLDRGETQYF
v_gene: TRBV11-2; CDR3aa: CASSLGQGATPLHF
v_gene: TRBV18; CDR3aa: CASSPSPAGGGELFF
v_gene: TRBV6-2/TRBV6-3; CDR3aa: CASSKKGGTGVVVNNEQFF
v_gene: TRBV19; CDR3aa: CASSPRSGNLLWELFF
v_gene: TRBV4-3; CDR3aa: CASSQVAVSGANEQFF
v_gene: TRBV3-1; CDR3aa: CASSRAMVGIKAGELFF
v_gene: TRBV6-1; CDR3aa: CASSLISGANVLTF
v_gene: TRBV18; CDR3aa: CASSTRTGSNGELFF
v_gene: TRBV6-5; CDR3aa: CASSYRREGGHQQYF
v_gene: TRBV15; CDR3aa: CATSRETNSPLHF
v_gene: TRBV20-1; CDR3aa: CSVFHFRGGEKLFF
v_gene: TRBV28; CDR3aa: CASSPRAIYGYTF
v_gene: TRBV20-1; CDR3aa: CSAQRPAVGLDTQYF
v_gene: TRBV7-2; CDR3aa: CASSPTQGKAFF
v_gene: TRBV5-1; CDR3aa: CASNLAGGPYTDTQYF
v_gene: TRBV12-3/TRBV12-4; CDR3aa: CASGPWMSGELFF
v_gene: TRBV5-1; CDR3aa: CASSARGSHTEAFF
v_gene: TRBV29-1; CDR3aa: CSVAVVPGGGTEQFF
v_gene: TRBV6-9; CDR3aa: CASSFLTSGSLADTQYF
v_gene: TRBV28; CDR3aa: CASSRLAGAYEQYF